Below, 20 T cell receptor beta chains from the same sample are listed, as sequenced in a study of shared clonotypes between healthy human individuals. Sequencing used immunoSEQ multiplex PCR; TCRdb keeps in-frame clones, though not all of them. The table has more than 2,000,000 clones, approximately 94% seen once. Sequenced sample: naive CD4+ T cells sorted from blood. Stated subset: CD45RA+ positively selected. These receptor sequences come from a man aged 18 to 29 in good health.

The CDR3 spells CASSISGDSYNSPLHF. DNA of the CDR3: TGTGCCAGTAGTATATCGGGTGACTCCTATAATTCACCCCTCCACTTT. The chain uses TRBV19 and TRBJ1-6, with D unresolved. CDR3 length: 16 residues. V lost 2 bases, J lost 0 bases, and 8 bases lay in between. Looked up from germline, CDR1 is LNHDA and CDR2 is SQIVND (reference sequence).

The J gene is TRBJ2-3, the V gene TRBV11-2, with TRBD1 matching 8 bases. CDR1 is SGHAT, CDR2 FQNNGV, per germline. This CDR3 has 15 amino acids. V trimming: 2 bases; J trimming: 4 bases; junction bases outside the gene matches: 5. The CDR3 is CASSLYRGYADTQYF. The DNA of the CDR3 is TGTGCCAGCAGCTTATACAGGGGGTATGCAGATACGCAGTATTTT. The full variable domain, rest sourced from reference TRBV11-2 and TRBJ2-3, is EAGVAQSPRYKIIEKRQSVAFWCNPISGHATLYWYQQILGQGPKLLIQFQNNGVVDDSQLPKDRFSAERLKGVDSTLKIQPAKLEDSAVYLCASSLYRGYADTQYFGPGTRLTVL.

The V gene is TRBV7-8, the J gene TRBJ2-2, with D possibly being TRBD2 (6 bases). Germline CDR1 and CDR2: SGHVS and FQNEAQ. Trimming cost V 3 bases and J 8 bases, with 19 bases left between them. The CDR3 spans 16 residues. CDR3 sequence: CASSLEPQVAVGELFF. In DNA form, the CDR3 reads TGTGCCAGCAGCTTGGAGCCGCAGGTAGCGGTAGGGGAGCTGTTTTTT.

V gene TRBV27 combines with J gene TRBJ1-1; TRBD1 agrees at 9 bases. V lost 5 bases, J lost 9 bases, and 13 bases stayed unmatched. Germline CDR1 reads MNHEY; CDR2 reads SMNVEV (reference sequence). CDR3 length: 15 amino acids. In DNA, the CDR3 is TGTGCCAGCAGTCCTAATACAGGGGGCAGGGGGAAAGCTTTCTTT. Protein: CASSPNTGGRGKAFF.

The chain couples TRBV6-6 to TRBJ1-1; the match to TRBD1 covers 10 bases. V gave up 11 bases and J gave up 2 bases; unmatched junction bases: 11. Germline-derived CDR1 and CDR2 are MNHNY and SVGAGI (reference sequence). The CDR3 contains 15 residues. The CDR3 sequence: CASGSGQGGNTEAFF. CDR3 DNA sequence: TGTGCCTCAGGTTCTGGACAGGGGGGCAACACTGAAGCTTTCTTT.

The chain couples TRBV30 to TRBJ1-6; perhaps TRBD1 as D (5 bases). Germline-derived CDR1 and CDR2 are GTSNPN and SVGIG (reference sequence). The CDR3 sequence is 12 residues long. The V gene lost 5 bases and the J gene lost 8 bases, with 10 bases spanning the gap. The CDR3, as DNA: TGTGCCTGGTCGACAGAAGATTCACCCCTCCACTTT. This gives the protein CAWSTEDSPLHF.

This clone was counted a single time. The rearrangement uses TRBV12-5 and TRBJ2-1; 10 nucleotides line up with TRBD2. Germline V gene lookup returns CDR1 LGHNT and CDR2 FRNRAP. V shed 2 bases, J shed 13 bases, and the junction held 5 bases outside the gene matches. This CDR3 region has 13 residues. The DNA of the CDR3 is TGTGCTAGTGGTTTGTCAACTAGCGGGACACAGTTCTTC. Its translation is CASGLSTSGTQFF.

The chain combines TRBV5-6 with TRBJ2-1; 7 positions agree with TRBD2. Per the germline V gene, CDR1 is SGHDT and CDR2 is YYEEEE. The CDR3 is made up of 16 amino acids. V shed 0 bases, J shed 4 bases, and the junction held 7 bases outside the gene matches. CDR3 nucleotides: TGTGCCAGCAGCTTGGGGGCGGGAGCAGGTTACAATGAGCAGTTCTTC. Its translation: CASSLGAGAGYNEQFF.

The chain has TRBV27 and TRBJ2-7; the match to TRBD2 covers 10 bases. V dropped 3 bases and J dropped 1; count of bases not matched to a gene: 3. The length of the CDR3 is 15 residues. Germline CDR1 and CDR2: MNHEY and SMNVEV (reference sequence). The CDR3 spells CASSFVLAGSYEQYF. As DNA, the CDR3 is TGTGCCAGCAGTTTTGTACTAGCGGGATCCTACGAGCAGTACTTC.

The count of this clone is one. The chain has TRBV29-1 and TRBJ2-7; 7 bases are a match to TRBD1. CDR1 and CDR2 from the germline V gene are SQVTM and ANQGSEA. V lost 7 bases to trimming and J lost 2 bases; unmatched junction nucleotides: 8. CDR3 length: 13 residues. The CDR3 reads CSAMTGSTYEQYF. Written as DNA, the CDR3 is TGCAGCGCGATGACAGGGTCAACCTACGAGCAGTACTTC.

The chain is built from TRBV7-2 and TRBJ2-5; D not resolved. CDR3 length: 13 amino acids. Looked up from germline, CDR1 is SGHTA and CDR2 is FQGNSA. V was trimmed by 6 bases and J by 4 bases, leaving 12 bases between them. CDR3 in amino acids: CASRRTSGETQYF. CDR3 nucleotide sequence: TGTGCCAGCAGAAGAACTTCTGGAGAGACCCAGTACTTC.

This clone was recorded a few times. The CDR3 region has the DNA TGTGCCAGCAGTGTCCAAGCGTTCACTGAAGCTTTCTTT. It specifies CASSVQAFTEAFF. J is TRBJ1-1 and V is TRBV6-1; D is ambiguous. The CDR3 is 13 amino acids. V was pared by 4 bases and J by 4 bases, with 10 bases between. Germline CDR1 reads MNHNS; CDR2 reads SASEGT.

This sequence joins TRBV9 and TRBJ2-4, with a weak D call TRBD1 (6 bases). Looked up from germline, CDR1 is SGDLS and CDR2 is YYNGEE. The CDR3 consists of 16 residues. With 0 bases removed from V and 0 bases from J, the gap between germline ends came to 10 bases. The CDR3, as DNA: TGTGCCAGCAGCGTAGGGACAGCACTAGCCAAAAACATTCAGTACTTC. Its protein is CASSVGTALAKNIQYF.

The chain links TRBV7-2 to TRBJ2-1; D uncertain. The V end was cut by 5 bases, the J end by 2 bases, with 7 bases between. Germline lookup yields CDR1 SGHTA and CDR2 FQGNSA. The CDR3 runs 13 residues. Here the CDR3 reads CASSRLPYNEQFF. The DNA for the CDR3 is TGTGCCAGCAGCCGTCTCCCCTACAATGAGCAGTTCTTC.

This chain links TRBV7-2 with TRBJ2-1, with 7 positions matching TRBD1. The CDR3 totals 16 residues. The germline gives CDR1 SGHTA, CDR2 FQGNSA. J lost 6 bases, V lost 4 bases, and 12 bases had no gene match. The CDR3 DNA reads as TGTGCCAGCAGCTCTCAGACAGGGAGTGGGCGCAATGAGCAGTTCTTC. Amino acid sequence: CASSSQTGSGRNEQFF.

V usage is TRBV10-3 and J usage is TRBJ2-7, with a possible D match to TRBD1 (6 bases). V was trimmed by 4 bases and J by 7 bases, leaving 20 bases between them. This CDR3 is 15 amino acids long. The V gene's germline CDR1 is ENHRY and CDR2 SYGVKD. The CDR3 region has the DNA TGTGCCATCAGTGCGTCCACAGGACAGTTTTTAGAGCAGTACTTC. This gives the protein CAISASTGQFLEQYF.

This clone was picked up a small number of times. The CDR3 DNA reads as TGTGCCAGCAGCCCGGTTCGGGAGATTAATGAAAAACTGTTTTTT. This gives the protein CASSPVREINEKLFF. The gene calls are TRBV6-6 and TRBJ1-4; the D is unclear. Germline V CDR1 and CDR2: MNHNY, SVGAGI (reference sequence). Trimming took 6 bases from V and 4 from J, leaving 15 bases between them. The CDR3 contains 15 residues.

Turning to this clone: This sample also contains other DNA sequences that code for the same CDR3. CDR3 sequence: CASSPREGGTEAFF. The CDR3 DNA sequence: TGTGCCAGCTCACCACGCGAGGGAGGCACTGAAGCTTTCTTT. The chain has TRBV18 and TRBJ1-1; D gene ambiguous. CDR3 length: 14 residues. From germline, CDR1 is KGHSH and CDR2 LQKENI. V dropped 1 base and J dropped 4 bases, with 10 bases sitting between them.

This rearrangement joins TRBV5-1 to TRBJ2-3, with TRBD2 matching 11 bases. Germline V gene sequence: CDR1 SGHRS, CDR2 YFSETQ. V lost 0 bases and J lost 0; bases outside the gene matches: 9. The CDR3 totals 19 residues. This chain's CDR3 is CASSLANRRTSGSTDTQYF. The CDR3, as DNA: TGCGCCAGCAGCTTGGCCAACCGAAGGACTAGCGGGAGCACAGATACGCAGTATTTT.

The V call is TRBV7-9, the J call TRBJ1-4; possible D gene TRBD1, 6 bases. The CDR3 loop spans 14 amino acids. V lost 2 bases and J 10 bases, leaving 14 bases between the germline ends. Germline CDR1 is SEHNR and CDR2 is FQNEAQ (reference sequence). CDR3 coding DNA: TGTGCCAGCAGCTTATCTTCGGGGGGGCCAAAACTGTTTTTT. Amino acids: CASSLSSGGPKLFF.